This T cell receptor (beta chain) derives from a study of T cell responses to AZD1222 COVID-19 vaccine. In this sample, this clone turned up a few times. Measured with immunoSEQ multiplex PCR; TCRdb has only the in-frame clones, and not every one. This table holds about 150,000 clones, 90% found once. The CDR3 consists of 14 residues. Germline CDR1 GTSNPN, CDR2 SVGIG (reference sequence). This clonotype was sampled from an adult in good health. This chain joins TRBV30 and TRBJ1-6; possibly TRBD1 for D (5 bases). This material consisted of peripheral blood, taken on day 0 of AZD1222 vaccination. CDR3 sequence: CAQQEGAYNSPLHF. CDR3 DNA: TGTGCACAACAGGAGGGCGCCTATAATTCACCCCTCCACTTT. The variable domain in full, completed from reference TRBV30 and TRBJ1-6, reads SQTIHQWPATLVQPVGSPLSLECTVEGTSNPNLYWYRQAAGRGLQLLFYSVGIGQISSEVPQNLSASRPQDRQFILSSKKLLLSDSGFYLCAQQEGAYNSPLHFGNGTRLTVT.